The 10 T cell receptor beta chains below were found in one sample sequenced in a study of blood T cell repertoires in COVID-19. TCRdb's copy holds only in-frame clones and misses some; the assay was immunoSEQ multiplex PCR. Of around 60,000 clones listed, around 81% are singletons. The source material was peripheral blood. Receptors originate from a man aged 55 to 70 with acute or convalescent COVID-19.

The rearrangement uses TRBV24-1 and TRBJ2-2, with TRBD1 matching 9 bases. The CDR3 totals 16 residues. Germline V gives CDR1 KGHDR, CDR2 SFDVKD. J was trimmed by 3 bases and V by 4 bases; bases with no gene match: 5. The CDR3 DNA is TGTGCCACCAGTGAATCCGACAGGGGGGACACCGGGGAGCTGTTTTTT. This translates into CATSESDRGDTGELFF.

This chain links TRBV9 with TRBJ1-5; the match to TRBD1 covers 9 bases. CDR3 size: 15 residues. Germline V gives CDR1 SGDLS, CDR2 YYNGEE. The trim removed 3 bases at V and 7 bases at J, leaving 8 bases unmatched. CDR3 protein: CASSEGQGAGQPQHF. The CDR3 DNA follows: TGTGCCAGCAGCGAGGGACAGGGAGCGGGACAGCCCCAGCATTTT. The full variable domain, in which reference TRBV9 and TRBJ1-5 provide the parts outside the CDR3, is DSGVTQTPKHLITATGQRVTLRCSPRSGDLSVYWYQQSLDQGLQFLIQYYNGEERAKGNILERFSAQQFPDLHSELNLSSLELGDSALYFCASSEGQGAGQPQHFGDGTRLSIL.

The chain carries TRBV11-2 and TRBJ2-1; TRBD2 agrees at 8 bases. This CDR3 is 16 amino acids long. Germline loops: CDR1 SGHAT, CDR2 FQNNGV. With V trimmed by 3 bases and J by 8 bases, 12 bases remained unmatched. The CDR3 loop reads CASSLSSGGRIDEQFF. The CDR3 coding sequence is TGTGCCAGCAGCTTGTCTTCGGGGGGGCGAATCGATGAGCAGTTCTTC.

The rearrangement uses TRBV13 and TRBJ2-5; 13 positions agree with TRBD2. The J segment lost 2 bases and the V segment lost 5 bases, leaving 11 bases of the junction unmatched. Germline CDR1 is PRHDT and CDR2 is FYEKMQ (reference sequence). This CDR3 has 18 residues. Here the CDR3 DNA reads TGTGCCAGCAGCCGACGACTAGCGGGGGGCGTCGGGCAAGAGACCCAGTACTTC. Its protein product is CASSRRLAGGVGQETQYF.

The chain combines TRBV11-2 with TRBJ2-7, with D unclear. Per germline, CDR1 SGHAT and CDR2 FQNNGV. Trimming cost V 0 bases and J 4 bases, with 7 bases left between them. This CDR3 is 13 amino acids long. The CDR3 spells CASSLESRYEQYF. The CDR3 DNA follows: TGTGCCAGCAGCTTAGAGAGCCGTTACGAGCAGTACTTC.

This clone appeared once. The V and J genes are TRBV6-6 and TRBJ2-7; TRBD2 matches at 7 bases. Germline loops: CDR1 MNHNY, CDR2 SVGAGI (reference sequence). This CDR3 contains 13 residues. V was clipped by 3 bases and J by 3 bases; unmatched bases: 2. In DNA form, the CDR3 reads TGTGCCAGCAGTTATCTAGCGGACTACGAGCAGTACTTC. Translated, it gives CASSYLADYEQYF.

The chain is built from TRBV4-1 and TRBJ1-4; D is ambiguous. This CDR3 contains 14 residues. Germline assignment: CDR1 MGHRA and CDR2 YSYEKL. The ends were cut back, 2 bases at V and 8 bases at J, with 12 bases in the middle. The CDR3: CASSQLETVEKLFF. Here the CDR3 DNA reads TGCGCCAGCAGCCAACTGGAGACTGTCGAAAAACTGTTTTTT.

This clone was seen more than once but under ten times. The chain joins TRBV5-6 to TRBJ1-1; the D gene is possibly TRBD1 (6 bases). This CDR3 region has 11 residues. The V gene lost 6 bases and the J gene lost 8 bases, with 11 bases spanning the gap. Germline CDR1 is SGHDT and CDR2 is YYEEEE. The CDR3 DNA sequence: TGTGCCAGCATCCTTGGACAGGAAGCTTTCTTT. Encoded protein: CASILGQEAFF.

This clone was counted a few times. Here the CDR3 reads CASTPAGEGEAFF. The CDR3 nucleotides read TGTGCCAGCACACCGGCCGGAGAGGGTGAAGCTTTCTTT. The rearrangement links TRBV7-8 to TRBJ1-1, with unresolved D. The CDR3 runs 13 residues. Germline V gene lookup returns CDR1 SGHVS and CDR2 FQNEAQ. V gave up 7 bases and J gave up 7 bases, with 16 bases separating them.

This clone appeared a single time. The CDR3 is CASSSLYEQYF. The CDR3 bases are TGTGCCAGCAGTTCCCTTTACGAGCAGTACTTC. This chain connects TRBV28 to TRBJ2-7; D is ambiguous. V lost 4 bases to trimming and J lost 4 bases, with 5 bases between them. CDR3 size: 11 residues. Germline CDR1 MDHEN, CDR2 SYDVKM.